The sequence of this T cell receptor beta chain was determined in a study of blood T cell repertoires in COVID-19. The V gene's germline CDR1 is LGHDT and CDR2 YNNKEL (reference sequence). The V gene lost 4 bases and the J gene lost 4 bases, with 9 bases spanning the gap. This CDR3 is built from 13 residues. The assay was immunoSEQ multiplex PCR, and TCRdb's table has in-frame clones only and misses some. This repertoire shows about 350,000 clones, about 89% found once; its top ten account for about 5.7%. The sample taken for sequencing was PBMCs or T cells enriched from blood (not recorded which). The chain recombines TRBV3-1 (or the pseudogene TRBV3-2) with TRBJ2-3; D gene unclear. The receptor comes from a woman aged 30 to 39 who had recovered from COVID-19. The DNA of the CDR3 is TGTGCCAGCAGCCCCCCGACTTCAGATACGCAGTATTTT. It specifies CASSPPTSDTQYF.